The entry below describes one T cell receptor beta chain. Its target is not known. The data stem from a study of cytomegalovirus exposure and HLA in healthy donors. Regarding the study as a whole: Both high specificity and high sensitivity reportedly marked the classifier's diagnosis of cytomegalovirus status.

Germline values: CDR1 SNHLY, CDR2 FYNNEI. CDR3 size: 15 residues. The ends were cut back, 7 bases at V and 0 bases at J, with 10 bases in the middle. Assay: immunoSEQ multiplex PCR; the TCRdb copy retains only in-frame clones and omits some. The sample lists under 400,000 clones; 86% were seen once. The gene calls are TRBV2 and TRBJ2-6; weak D call: TRBD2 (5 bases). What was sequenced was PBMCs. The source of this sequence is a woman between 18 and 29 years old in good health and CMV-seronegative. The CDR3 sequence is CASKGGRSGANVLTF. The DNA for the CDR3 is TGTGCCAGCAAAGGAGGACGCTCTGGGGCCAACGTCCTGACTTTC.